The 23 T cell receptor beta chains presented below share a single source sample, sequenced in a study of Ad26.COV2.S vaccination and SARS-CoV-2 variants. Generated by immunoSEQ multiplex PCR, the TCRdb table keeps only in-frame clones and is missing some. The repertoire holds almost 400,000 clones, roughly 90% seen once, with 1.5% to 2% in the top ten. Documented treatment: some 19 received Ad26.COV2.S at low or high dose, single or two shots; five or six received placebo; per-sample allocation not given. Material that was analyzed had been drawn on day 63 after the first vaccine or placebo injection. The input for sequencing was peripheral blood, taken in a trial of Ad26.COV2.S vaccine versus placebo. The source is a person between 18 and 65 years old who received the Ad26.COV2.S COVID-19 vaccine or a placebo.

The chain is built from TRBV6-1 and TRBJ2-7; D is ambiguous. Trimming took off 1 base at V and 5 bases at J, with 9 bases between the two ends. The CDR3 has 13 amino acids. Germline loops: CDR1 MNHNS, CDR2 SASEGT. CDR3 loop: CASSEGPTHEQYF. CDR3 coding DNA: TGTGCCAGCAGTGAAGGTCCCACTCACGAGCAGTACTTC.

The chain is built from TRBV30 and TRBJ1-1; 8 positions agree with TRBD1. Trimming at V came to 3 bases and at J to 4 bases, leaving 4 bases not matched to a gene. The germline V gene encodes CDR1 GTSNPN and CDR2 SVGIG (reference sequence). CDR3 size: 13 residues. The CDR3 protein is CAWRRTGGTEAFF. The CDR3 nucleotides are TGTGCCTGGAGACGTACAGGGGGCACTGAAGCTTTCTTT.

This clone came up once. The J gene is TRBJ1-5, the V gene TRBV10-3, with a tentative D call TRBD1 (6 bases). CDR3 length: 15 residues. Germline CDR1 reads ENHRY; CDR2 reads SYGVKD. Trimming pared 3 bases from V and 6 bases from J, leaving 15 bases between. The CDR3 nucleotides are TGTGCCATCAGTGAAAGGCAGGGGAACGTTCAGCCCCAGCATTTT. This gives the protein CAISERQGNVQPQHF.

The V gene is TRBV27, the J gene TRBJ2-2; possibly TRBD2 for D (5 bases). The germline V gene has CDR1 MNHEY and CDR2 SMNVEV (reference sequence). V gave up 0 bases and J gave up 1 base, with 12 bases separating them. The CDR3 runs 17 residues. The CDR3 DNA is TGTGCCAGCAGTTTATCCGGGATCAGAAAGAACACCGGGGAGCTGTTTTTT. Translating it yields CASSLSGIRKNTGELFF.

The V call is TRBV24-1, the J call TRBJ2-5, with 10 positions matching TRBD2. The V segment lost 3 bases and the J segment 2 bases; nucleotides outside the gene matches: 8. Germline V CDR1 and CDR2: KGHDR, SFDVKD. The CDR3 totals 17 residues. CDR3 amino acids: CATSDRRTSGLQETQYF. DNA of the CDR3: TGTGCCACCAGTGATCGCCGGACTAGCGGATTACAAGAGACCCAGTACTTC.

The chain links TRBV28 to TRBJ2-7; 8 positions match TRBD1. The length of the CDR3 is 15 residues. CDR1 is MDHEN, CDR2 SYDVKM, per germline. J was trimmed by 5 bases and V by 5 bases; bases with no gene match: 11. CDR3: CASSGSGQGTHEQYF. The CDR3 nucleotides are TGTGCCAGCAGTGGGAGCGGACAGGGTACCCACGAGCAGTACTTC.

The CDR3 region has the DNA TGTGCCAGCAGCCCGGGACTAGAAGGGATCGAGCAGTACTTC. Its protein product is CASSPGLEGIEQYF. The chain is built from TRBV11-3 and TRBJ2-7; 8 bases fit TRBD2. Germline V gene sequence: CDR1 SGHNT, CDR2 YENEEA. This CDR3 is 14 amino acids long. Germline trimming cut 5 bases from V and 6 bases from J; bases unmatched to any gene: 9.

The chain employs TRBV6-9 and TRBJ2-7; D is unclear. Germline V gene data show CDR1 as MNHGY and CDR2 as SVAAGI. CDR3 length equals 11 residues. V lost 7 bases and J lost 8, with 12 bases in between. The CDR3 DNA reads as TGTGCCAGCATCCCCAATGTCCAGCAGTACTTC. It specifies CASIPNVQQYF.

This sequence joins TRBV5-4 and TRBJ1-2; D is ambiguous. With 5 bases removed from V and 6 bases from J, the gap between germline ends came to 14 bases. CDR3 size: 13 residues. Germline CDR1 SGHNT, CDR2 YYREEE (reference sequence). The CDR3 protein is CASRATGSDGYTF. In DNA, the CDR3 is TGTGCCAGCAGGGCCACGGGCAGCGATGGCTACACCTTC.

The chain carries TRBV28 and TRBJ2-1, with TRBD1 matching 7 bases. Trimming took 4 bases from V and 3 from J; bases not matched to a gene: 6. The CDR3 contains 15 residues. Germline V gene lookup returns CDR1 MDHEN and CDR2 SYDVKM. CDR3 sequence: CASSSVRDSYNEQFF. The CDR3 DNA is TGTGCCAGCAGTTCAGTTAGGGACAGCTACAATGAGCAGTTCTTC.

This sequence joins TRBV28 and TRBJ1-1; D not resolved. Germline CDR1 and CDR2: MDHEN and SYDVKM. The V end lost 1 base, the J end lost 8 bases, and 8 bases lay between the germline ends. This CDR3 has 12 residues. The CDR3: CASSLFLGEAFF. CDR3 in DNA: TGTGCCAGCAGTTTATTTTTGGGAGAAGCTTTCTTT.

The CDR3 reads CASSEQGRETQYF. CDR3 bases: TGCGCCAGCAGCGAACAGGGAAGGGAGACCCAGTACTTC. The chain is built from TRBV5-1 and TRBJ2-5; weak D call: TRBD1 (6 bases). Between the trimmed V and J ends, which lost 4 bases and 5 bases, there was a span of 12 bases. The CDR3 is 13 amino acids. Germline values: CDR1 SGHRS, CDR2 YFSETQ.

This sequence joins TRBV28 and TRBJ2-2; TRBD2 matches at 12 bases. Germline CDR1 is MDHEN and CDR2 is SYDVKM. V dropped 4 bases and J dropped 2; count of bases not matched to a gene: 8. CDR3 length equals 18 residues. The CDR3 region has the DNA TGTGCCAGCAGTTCGTCTGGACTAGCGGGGCTCAACACCGGGGAGCTGTTTTTT. This sequence encodes CASSSSGLAGLNTGELFF.

The rearrangement joins TRBV6-6 to TRBJ2-1; TRBD1 matches at 8 bases. The CDR3 covers 12 residues. CDR1 is MNHNY and CDR2 is SVGAGI in the germline V gene (reference sequence). The V segment lost 5 bases and the J segment 9 bases; nucleotides outside the gene matches: 3. The CDR3 coding sequence is TGTGCCAGCAGTGGACAGGGAGGTGAGCAGTTCTTC. Protein product: CASSGQGGEQFF.

The chain combines TRBV28 with TRBJ1-5, with TRBD1 as a possible D gene (5 bases). The CDR3 has 15 amino acids. Between the trimmed V and J ends, which lost 2 bases and 11 bases, there was a span of 19 bases. CDR1 is MDHEN, CDR2 SYDVKM, per germline. In nucleotides, the CDR3 is TGTGCCAGCAGTTTAGGGGCAGCCCTCCAATGGGCCCAGCATTTT. Its protein product is CASSLGAALQWAQHF.

The chain combines TRBV5-1 with TRBJ2-7, with D tentatively TRBD1 (5 bases). Trimming removed 2 bases at V and 1 base at J, with 13 bases between. Germline V CDR1 and CDR2: SGHRS, YFSETQ. This CDR3 spans 15 amino acids. The CDR3 sequence: CASSLDQGTSYEQYF. In nucleotides, the CDR3 is TGCGCCAGCAGCTTAGACCAGGGAACATCCTACGAGCAGTACTTC. The full variable domain, completed using reference TRBV5-1 and TRBJ2-7, is KAGVTQTPRYLIKTRGQQVTLSCSPISGHRSVSWYQQTPGQGLQFLFEYFSETQRNKGNFPGRFSGRQFSNSRSEMNVSTLELGDSALYLCASSLDQGTSYEQYFGPGTRLTVT.

The chain uses TRBV19 and TRBJ2-7; 8 bases fit TRBD2. Germline lookup yields CDR1 LNHDA and CDR2 SQIVND (reference sequence). CDR3 length: 14 residues. V lost 5 bases and J lost 1; bases outside the gene matches: 4. The CDR3 bases are TGTGCCAGTAGTCTAGCGGGTCGTTCCTACGAGCAGTACTTC. This sequence encodes CASSLAGRSYEQYF.

CDR3 nucleotide sequence: TGTGCCAGTAGTATCGGGGGAGGGACTAGCCCCGGGGAGCTGTTTTTT. This gives the protein CASSIGGGTSPGELFF. The chain combines TRBV19 with TRBJ2-2; 9 positions agree with TRBD2. The CDR3 is 16 residues long. Germline V CDR1 and CDR2: LNHDA, SQIVND (reference sequence). V gave up 3 bases and J gave up 6 bases; unmatched junction bases: 8.

The rearrangement joins TRBV6-2 or TRBV6-3 to TRBJ2-2, with D possibly being TRBD1 (5 bases). The germline CDR1 and CDR2 sequences are MNHEY and SVGEGT. The CDR3 is 17 residues long. The germline V and J ends were trimmed by 2 bases and 0 bases, with 13 bases remaining between them. CDR3 residues: CASSYTTGRTNTGELFF. In nucleotides, the CDR3 is TGTGCCAGCAGTTACACTACAGGACGGACGAACACCGGGGAGCTGTTTTTT.

This chain uses TRBV7-9 with TRBJ2-2; maybe TRBD2 (5 bases). CDR1 is SEHNR, CDR2 FQNEAQ, per germline (reference sequence). This CDR3 has 14 residues. V dropped 3 bases and J dropped 4 bases, with 9 bases sitting between them. The CDR3 spells CASSLALGTGELFF. As DNA, the CDR3 is TGTGCCAGCAGCTTGGCACTAGGCACCGGGGAGCTGTTTTTT.

This clone was detected once. This chain connects TRBV7-7 to TRBJ2-7; TRBD2 matches 8 bases. The V gene end was trimmed by 5 bases and the J gene end by 3 bases; junction bases not matched to a gene: 9. The CDR3 has 15 amino acids. The germline V gene has CDR1 SSHAT and CDR2 FNYEAQ (reference sequence). DNA for the CDR3: TGTGCCAGCAGCCACGAAGCGGGAGAAGGCTACGAGCAGTACTTC. Residues: CASSHEAGEGYEQYF.

The CDR3 DNA reads as TGCGCCACCGGGACTAGCGGGAGGGGGGATACGCAGTATTTT. Translated: CATGTSGRGDTQYF. The V gene is TRBV4-1, the J gene TRBJ2-3; 16 positions match TRBD2. Germline V gives CDR1 MGHRA, CDR2 YSYEKL. V trimming: 10 bases; J trimming: 6 bases; junction bases outside the gene matches: 4. This CDR3 is built from 14 residues.

The chain couples TRBV7-2 to TRBJ2-2; no reliable D call. Germline values: CDR1 SGHTA, CDR2 FQGNSA. This CDR3 spans 16 amino acids. Trimming cost V 3 bases and J 1 base, with 12 bases left between them. The CDR3 here is CASSLVGLLNTGELFF. The DNA for the CDR3 is TGTGCCAGCAGCTTGGTCGGCCTATTGAACACCGGGGAGCTGTTTTTT.